Presented here are 2 T cell receptor beta chains from one specimen sequenced in a study of blood T cell repertoires in COVID-19. Data came from immunoSEQ multiplex PCR; TCRdb stores just in-frame clones and leaves some out. The sample has some 150,000 clones, 80% to 90% seen once. The sample taken for sequencing was peripheral blood. These receptors all come from a middle-aged man with acute or convalescent COVID-19.

This sequence joins TRBV11-1 and TRBJ2-2, with D uncertain. Germline CDR1 and CDR2: SGHAT and FQDESV (reference sequence). This CDR3 comprises 13 residues. The germline V and J ends were trimmed by 1 base and 6 bases, with 6 bases remaining between them. The CDR3 here is CASSLGKPGELFF. In nucleotides, the CDR3 is TGTGCCAGCAGCTTAGGCAAGCCCGGGGAGCTGTTTTTT.

The chain links TRBV27 to TRBJ1-1; TRBD1 aligns across 7 bases. Trimming cost V 7 bases and J 0 bases; bases outside gene matches: 8. Germline lookup yields CDR1 MNHEY and CDR2 SMNVEV (reference sequence). The CDR3 sequence is 15 residues long. CDR3 sequence: CASNTGVEMNTEAFF. The CDR3 DNA follows: TGTGCCAGCAATACAGGGGTGGAGATGAACACTGAAGCTTTCTTT.